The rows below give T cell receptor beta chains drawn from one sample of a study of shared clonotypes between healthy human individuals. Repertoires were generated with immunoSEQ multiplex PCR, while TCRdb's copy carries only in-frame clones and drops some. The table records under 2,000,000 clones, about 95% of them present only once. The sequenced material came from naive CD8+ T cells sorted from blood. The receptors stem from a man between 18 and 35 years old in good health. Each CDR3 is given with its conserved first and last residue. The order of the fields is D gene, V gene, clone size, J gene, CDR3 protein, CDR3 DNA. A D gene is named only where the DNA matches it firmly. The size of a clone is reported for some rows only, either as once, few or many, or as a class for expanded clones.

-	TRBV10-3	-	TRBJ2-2	CAISESGADTGELFF	TGTGCCATCAGTGAATCCGGGGCGGACACCGGGGAGCTGTTTTTT
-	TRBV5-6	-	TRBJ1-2	CASSLVVGGSYGYTF	TGTGCCAGCAGCTTGGTTGTGGGGGGAAGCTATGGCTACACCTTC
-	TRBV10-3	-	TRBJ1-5	CAIRLSRDQPQHF	TGTGCCATCAGACTATCAAGGGATCAGCCCCAGCATTTT
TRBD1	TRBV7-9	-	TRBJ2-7	CASHSAGQGYEQYF	TGTGCCAGCCACTCCGCGGGACAGGGATACGAGCAGTACTTC
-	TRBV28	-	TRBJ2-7	CASSPRGVITYEQYF	TGTGCCAGCAGTCCTAGGGGGGTAATCACCTACGAGCAGTACTTC
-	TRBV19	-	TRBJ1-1	CASSMQGVGTEAFF	TGTGCCAGTAGTATGCAGGGAGTAGGAACTGAAGCTTTCTTT
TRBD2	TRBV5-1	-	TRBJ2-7	CASSLEPASGSYEQYF	TGCGCCAGCAGCCTGGAGCCCGCTAGCGGGAGCTACGAGCAGTACTTC
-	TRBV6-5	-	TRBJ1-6	CASSYSAENSPLHF	TGTGCCAGCAGTTACTCGGCGGAAAATTCACCCCTCCACTTT
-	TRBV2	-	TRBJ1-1	CASSEVGVPEAFF	TGTGCCAGCAGTGAAGTCGGAGTACCTGAAGCTTTCTTT
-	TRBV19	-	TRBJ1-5	CASSIVANPQPQHF	TGTGCCAGTAGTATAGTGGCCAACCCTCAGCCCCAGCATTTT
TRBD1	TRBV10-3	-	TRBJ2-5	CAISESGHGQGPETQYF	TGTGCCATCAGTGAGTCCGGACACGGACAGGGTCCGGAGACCCAGTACTTC
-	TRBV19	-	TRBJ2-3	CASSIFGSTDTQYF	TGTGCCAGTAGTATCTTCGGGAGCACAGATACGCAGTATTTT
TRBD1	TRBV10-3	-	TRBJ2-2	CAIRPGTGGPGELFF	TGTGCCATCAGACCCGGGACAGGGGGCCCCGGGGAGCTGTTTTTT
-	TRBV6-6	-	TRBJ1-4	CASSLDGGATNEKLFF	TGTGCCAGCAGTTTAGACGGCGGCGCAACTAATGAAAAACTGTTTTTT
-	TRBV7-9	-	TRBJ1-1	CASSADGWSTEAFF	TGTGCCAGCAGTGCGGACGGCTGGAGCACTGAAGCTTTCTTT
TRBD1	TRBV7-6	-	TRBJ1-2	CASSSTGGGEGYTF	TGTGCCAGCAGCTCAACAGGGGGCGGAGAGGGCTACACCTTC
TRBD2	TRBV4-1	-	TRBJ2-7	CASSRTSGGQRYEQYF	TGCGCCAGCAGCCGGACTAGCGGGGGACAACGCTACGAGCAGTACTTC
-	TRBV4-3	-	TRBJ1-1	CASSHTRPTEAFF	TGCGCCAGCAGCCACACCCGACCAACTGAAGCTTTCTTT
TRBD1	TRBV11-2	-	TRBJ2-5	CASRDGTAFQETQYF	TGTGCCAGCAGAGACGGGACAGCATTCCAAGAGACCCAGTACTTC
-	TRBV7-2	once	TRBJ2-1	CASSVTALVGDEQFF	TGTGCCAGCAGCGTGACGGCCCTGGTCGGTGATGAGCAGTTCTTC
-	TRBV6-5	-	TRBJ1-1	CASSLRWDTEAFF	TGTGCCAGCAGCTTACGATGGGACACTGAAGCTTTCTTT
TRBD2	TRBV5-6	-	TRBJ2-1	CASSYQLAGVDEQFF	TGTGCCAGCAGCTACCAGCTAGCGGGAGTCGATGAGCAGTTCTTC
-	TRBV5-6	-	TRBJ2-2	CASSFPQDTSNTGELFF	TGTGCCAGCAGTTTCCCTCAAGACACCTCGAACACCGGGGAGCTGTTTTTT
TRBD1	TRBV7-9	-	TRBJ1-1	CASSPDRGEAFF	TGTGCCAGCAGCCCGGACAGGGGCGAAGCTTTCTTT
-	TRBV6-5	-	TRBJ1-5	CASGDGNQPQHF	TGTGCCAGCGGGGATGGCAATCAGCCCCAGCATTTT
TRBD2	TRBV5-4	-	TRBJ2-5	CASSRLAGDPQETQYF	TGTGCCAGCAGCCGCCTAGCGGGCGATCCCCAAGAGACCCAGTACTTC
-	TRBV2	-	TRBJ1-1	CASSVDQVGYLTEAFF	TGTGCCAGCAGTGTGGACCAGGTTGGGTACTTGACTGAAGCTTTCTTT
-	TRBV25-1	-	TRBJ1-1	CASSELGGQLNTEAFF	TGTGCCAGCAGTGAGCTAGGAGGACAATTGAACACTGAAGCTTTCTTT
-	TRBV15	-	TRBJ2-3	CATSRDLGGNADTQYF	TGTGCCACCAGCAGAGATCTGGGCGGCAATGCAGATACGCAGTATTTT
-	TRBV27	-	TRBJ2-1	CASSFISSEQFF	TGTGCCAGCAGTTTTATTAGTTCGGAGCAGTTCTTC
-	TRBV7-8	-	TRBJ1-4	CASSETGMYEKLFF	TGTGCCAGCAGCGAAACAGGGATGTATGAAAAACTGTTTTTT
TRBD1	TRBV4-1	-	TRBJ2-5	CASSQTGGIGTTQYF	TGCGCCAGCAGCCAGACAGGGGGAATAGGTACGACCCAGTACTTC
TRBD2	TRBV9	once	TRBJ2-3	CASSVDGGADTQYF	TGTGCCAGCAGCGTAGACGGGGGGGCGGATACGCAGTATTTT
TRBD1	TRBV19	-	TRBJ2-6	CASMDRKLSGANVLTF	TGTGCCAGTATGGACAGGAAACTGTCTGGGGCCAACGTCCTGACTTTC
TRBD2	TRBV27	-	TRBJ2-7	CASSFGGVTYEQYF	TGTGCCAGCAGTTTCGGGGGGGTAACCTACGAGCAGTACTTC
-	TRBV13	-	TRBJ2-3	CASSLGLERWSQYF	TGTGCCAGCAGCTTAGGATTGGAACGGTGGTCGCAGTATTTT
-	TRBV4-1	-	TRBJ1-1	CASSQRFGAMTEAFF	TGCGCCAGCAGCCAACGATTCGGGGCGATGACTGAAGCTTTCTTT
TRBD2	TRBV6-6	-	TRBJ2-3	CASSSMGLAGVEEQYF	TGTGCCAGCAGTTCCATGGGACTAGCGGGAGTGGAGGAGCAGTATTTT
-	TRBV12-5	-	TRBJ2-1	CASGLGTHNEQFF	TGTGCTAGTGGTTTGGGCACCCACAATGAGCAGTTCTTC
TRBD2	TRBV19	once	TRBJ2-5	CAGGGRPARETQYF	TGTGCCGGGGGCGGGAGGCCGGCTCGGGAGACCCAGTACTTC
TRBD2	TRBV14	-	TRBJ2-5	CASRQSGGRGETQYF	TGTGCCAGCAGGCAAAGCGGGGGGCGTGGAGAGACCCAGTACTTC
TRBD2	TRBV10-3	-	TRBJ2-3	CATSSGGSTDTQYF	TGTGCCACCTCCAGCGGGGGAAGCACAGATACGCAGTATTTT
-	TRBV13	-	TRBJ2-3	CASSPRSGGNTDTQYF	TGTGCCAGCAGCCCCCGTTCCGGGGGTAACACAGATACGCAGTATTTT
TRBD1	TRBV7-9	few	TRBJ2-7	CASSAYRTGLIYEQYF	TGTGCCAGCAGCGCATATCGGACAGGGCTGATCTACGAGCAGTACTTC
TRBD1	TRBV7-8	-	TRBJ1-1	CASSLAAGTGAFAEAFF	TGTGCCAGCAGCTTAGCGGCGGGGACAGGGGCATTCGCTGAAGCTTTCTTT
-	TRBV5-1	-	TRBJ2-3	CASSSGDWSFGPDTQYF	TGCGCCAGCAGCTCCGGTGACTGGTCGTTTGGCCCAGATACGCAGTATTTT
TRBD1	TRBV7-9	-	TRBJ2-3	CASSSTVTGGSRSTDTQYF	TGTGCCAGCAGCTCGACCGTAACAGGGGGCTCCCGCAGCACAGATACGCAGTATTTT
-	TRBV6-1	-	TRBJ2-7	CASSEAFGYEQYF	TGTGCCAGCAGTGAAGCGTTTGGCTACGAGCAGTACTTC
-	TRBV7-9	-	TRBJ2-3	CASVDYQTGTDTQYF	TGTGCCAGCGTAGACTACCAGACGGGCACAGATACGCAGTATTTT
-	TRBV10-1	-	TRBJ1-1	CASSESYGLTEAFF	TGCGCCAGCAGTGAGTCTTACGGGTTGACTGAAGCTTTCTTT
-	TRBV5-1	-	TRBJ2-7	CASSLEIGHKLDEQYF	TGCGCCAGCAGCTTGGAAATAGGCCACAAGCTGGACGAGCAGTACTTC
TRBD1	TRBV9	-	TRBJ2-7	CASSEGQGASYEQYF	TGTGCCAGCAGCGAGGGACAGGGGGCTTCCTACGAGCAGTACTTC
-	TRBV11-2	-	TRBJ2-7	CASSLKSYEQYF	TGTGCCAGCAGCTTAAAGAGCTACGAGCAGTACTTC